Listed below are T cell receptor beta chains from one sample, sequenced in a study of tumor and adjacent non-tumor tissue in lung cancer. From the multiplex PCR reads, TCRdb called clonotypes with MiXCR, one entry per CDR3 protein. This table has 120,000 or so distinct CDR3 sequences, roughly 84% appearing once. The sequencing sample was made of lung tumor tissue. The origin of the receptors is a man aged 70 or older with non-small cell lung cancer. Each CDR3 is given with its conserved first and last residue. A D gene is named only where the DNA matches it firmly. The listing skips clone size in some rows; elsewhere it reads once, few, many or a size class.

>TRBV11-2|-|TRBJ1-6|-
CASSTMAGGSSYNSPLHF
TGTGCCAGTAGCACCATGGCCGGGGGTTCGTCCTATAATTCACCCCTCCACTTT
>TRBV12-3/TRBV12-4|-|TRBJ1-2|-
CACSLLTGFGYGYTF
TGTGCCTGCAGTTTACTGACAGGATTTGGCTATGGCTACACCTTC
>TRBV12-3/TRBV12-4|-|TRBJ1-1|-
CTSGGGTLTEAFF
TGTACCAGCGGTGGGGGGACTCTGACTGAAGCCTTCTTT
>TRBV20-1|-|TRBJ1-6|-
CSTRDPGPTNSLLHF
TGCAGTACTAGAGATCCGGGACCGACCAATTCACTCCTCCACTTT
>TRBV10-2|-|TRBJ1-2|-
CASSESGWSQANF
TGCGCCAGCAGTGAGTCGGGCTGGAGTCAGGCCAACTTC
>TRBV6-2/TRBV6-3|-|TRBJ2-2|-
CAGRGGKAETGELFF
TGTGCCGGCAGAGGGGGGAAGGCGGAGACCGGGGAGCTGTTTTTT
>TRBV12-3/TRBV12-4|-|TRBJ2-7|-
CASSRGQHKQYF
TGTGCCAGCAGCCGAGGACAACACAAGCAGTACTTC
>TRBV13|-|TRBJ2-7|-
CASSLGQGHEQFF
TGTGCCAGCAGCTTAGGGCAGGGCCACGAGCAGTTTTTC
>TRBV10-3|-|TRBJ2-3|TRBD1
CAISDPSATGGMTNTQYF
TGTGCCATCAGTGACCCATCCGCGACAGGGGGTATGACAAATACGCAGTATTTT
>TRBV4-2|-|TRBJ1-1|-
CASNQDRGLEALF
TGTGCCAGCAACCAAGATCGAGGGCTTGAAGCTCTCTTT
>TRBV11-2|-|TRBJ2-3|-
CASSLGGLALTYTQYF
TGTGCCAGCAGCCTCGGGGGGCTAGCACTAACATATACGCAATATTTT
>TRBV5-1|many|TRBJ1-6|TRBD1
CASSSAGQGADLYSPLHF
TGCGCCAGCAGCTCTGCCGGACAGGGGGCGGATTTGTATTCACCCCTCCACTTT
>TRBV20-1|-|TRBJ1-3|-
CTTRDRIAGEKNTIYF
TGCACTACTAGAGATCGGATAGCAGGGGAGAAAAACACCATATATTTT
>TRBV20-1|-|TRBJ2-3|-
CSAGKIGGTVDTQYF
TGCAGTGCTGGAAAGATAGGGGGTACAGTAGATACACAGTATTTT
>TRBV6-2/TRBV6-3|-|TRBJ2-3|-
CGTRTGMITDTQYF
TGTGGTACCCGGACGGGGATGATCACAGATACGCAGTATTTT
>TRBV29-1|-|TRBJ1-2|-
CSVDEGYYGCTF
-
>TRBV6-5|-|TRBJ2-6|TRBD1
CASSSGTGDSGTNVLTF
TGTGCCAGCAGTTCCGGGACAGGGGACTCTGGGACCAACGTCCTGACTTTC
>TRBV4-1|-|TRBJ2-7|TRBD2
CASSRTLAGKGDEHYF
TGCGCGAGCAGCCGAACACTAGCGGGAAAGGGGGACGAGCATTACTTC
>TRBV20-1|-|TRBJ2-7|-
CNATPGECFEQYF
TGCAATGCTACCCCTGGGGAGTGTTTCGAGCAGTACTTC
>TRBV6-2/TRBV6-3|-|TRBJ2-1|TRBD2
CTRSPGLRNTNEQFF
TGTACCAGAAGTCCGGGACTACGCAATACCAATGAGCAGTTCTTC
>TRBV5-6|-|TRBJ2-5|TRBD1
CVSNPEDRAFGETQYF
TGTGTCAGCAACCCTGAGGACAGGGCTTTCGGAGAGACCCAGTACTTC
>TRBV11-3|-|TRBJ1-1|-
CASSSFSIRINTEAFF
TGTGCCAGCAGCTCATTCAGCATCAGGATCAACACCGAAGCTTTCTTT
>TRBV29-1|-|TRBJ2-1|TRBD2
CSAAGRGTNNKQFF
TGTAGCGCTGCGGGGAGGGGCACAAACAATAAGCAGTTCTTC
>TRBV10-3|-|TRBJ2-5|TRBD2
CAISARPSTSVIAVETQNF
TGTGCCATCAGTGCTCGTCCTTCGACTAGCGTAATTGCGGTCGAGACCCAGAACTTC
>TRBV5-4|-|TRBJ2-3|TRBD1
CASSLSMWTGDTTSIDTQCF
TGTGCCAGCAGCTTGTCTATGTGGACAGGGGACACTACTAGCATAGATACGCAGTGTTTT
>TRBV7-2|-|TRBJ1-1|-
CASSSETGITEASF
TGTGCCAGCAGCTCAGAGACGGGGATCACTGAAGCTTCCTTT
>TRBV5-1|once|TRBJ1-1|-
CTSSWIGMNTEAFF
TGCACCAGCAGCTGGATAGGGATGAACACTGAAGCTTTCTTT
>TRBV29-1|-|TRBJ1-6|-
CSVVGSRSPLHF
TGCAGCGTTGTGGGGAGTCGCTCACCCCTCCACTTT
>TRBV6-5|once|TRBJ1-1|-
CASSGTRNTEAFF
TGTGCCAGTAGTGGGACACGGAACACTGAAGCTTTCTTT
>TRBV6-4|-|TRBJ2-7|-
CASRPYYEQYF
TGTGCCAGCAGACCGTATTACGAGCAGTACTTC
>TRBV12-3/TRBV12-4|-|TRBJ1-5|TRBD1
CASRRQGDGQPQHF
TGTGCCAGCAGAAGACAGGGTGATGGTCAGCCCCAACATTTT
>TRBV5-4|-|TRBJ2-2|-
CTSSLGSGAAGELSF
TGTACCAGCAGCTTGGGTTCAGGGGCCGCCGGGGAGCTGTCTTTT
>TRBV5-6|-|TRBJ1-6|-
CASSLARRQNNSPLHF
TGTGCCAGCAGCTTGGCTAGGAGACAGAATAATTCACCCCTCCACTTT
>TRBV20-1|many|TRBJ2-1|-
CSASRGTKHNEQFF
TGCAGTGCCTCAAGGGGGACCAAACACAATGAGCAGTTCTTC
>TRBV11-2|-|TRBJ1-4|-
CASNRSPPSNEKLLF
TGTGCCAGCAACAGAAGCCCCCCAAGTAATGAAAAACTGCTTTTT
>TRBV10-3|-|TRBJ2-1|-
CAIRDGEGRPYNEQFF
TGTGCCATCAGAGACGGAGAGGGGCGCCCCTACAATGAGCAGTTCTTC
>TRBV6-2/TRBV6-3|-|TRBJ2-7|-
CDSGWGHGSYEQYF
TGTGACAGCGGTTGGGGACATGGCTCCTACGAGCAGTACTTC
>TRBV4-3|-|TRBJ2-6|-
CTSSQRTGTGGNVLTF
TGCACCAGCAGCCAGAGGACGGGAACTGGGGGCAACGTCCTGACTTTC
>TRBV5-1|-|TRBJ1-1|-
CAYSLGGGMNTEAFF
TGCGCCTACAGCTTGGGTGGGGGGATGAACACTGAAGCTTTCTTT
>TRBV10-3|once|TRBJ1-2|-
CAINESTQFNIGILYGYTF
TGTGCCATCAATGAGTCGACTCAATTTAACATAGGGATTCTGTATGGCTACACCTTT
>TRBV4-1|-|TRBJ2-5|-
CASSQDHSEGDQETQYF
TGCGCCAGCAGCCAGGACCATAGTGAGGGAGACCAAGAGACCCAGTACTTC
>TRBV29-1|many|TRBJ2-1|-
CSVEVSFSNEQFF
TGCAGCGTTGAGGTTAGCTTTAGCAATGAGCAGTTCTTC
>TRBV11-3|-|TRBJ2-5|-
CTSASDLGRVTQYF
TGTACCAGCGCTTCCGACCTGGGGCGGGTGACCCAGTACTTC